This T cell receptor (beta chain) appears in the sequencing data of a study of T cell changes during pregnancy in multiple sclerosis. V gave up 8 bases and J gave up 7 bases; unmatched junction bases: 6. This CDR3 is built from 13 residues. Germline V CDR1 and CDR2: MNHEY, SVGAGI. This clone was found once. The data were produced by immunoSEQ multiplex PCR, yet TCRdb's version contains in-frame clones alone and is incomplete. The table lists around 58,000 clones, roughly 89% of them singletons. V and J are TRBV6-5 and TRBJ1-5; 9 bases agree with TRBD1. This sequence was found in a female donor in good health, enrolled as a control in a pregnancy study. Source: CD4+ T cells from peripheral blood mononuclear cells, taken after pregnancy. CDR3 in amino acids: CASGRQGDQPQHF. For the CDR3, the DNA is TGTGCCAGCGGACGACAGGGGGACCAGCCCCAGCATTTT.